This T cell receptor (beta chain) came from a study of cytomegalovirus exposure and HLA in healthy donors. The wider study: The Caucasian-associated ancestry cluster contained roughly four fifths of the roughly 390 genotyped donors.

With regard to this clone: What it binds is unknown.

Study-level findings and limits: What TCR beta sequences reportedly achieved was accurate prediction of HLA-A and HLA-B alleles in most subjects. Solely CMV serostatus was available to characterize immune exposure. In a later analysis, a missense DCLRE1C variant was linked to TCR beta V- and J-gene trimming.

J gave up 5 bases and V 0 bases, and 3 bases lay outside the gene matches. This CDR3 spans 15 amino acids. Germline CDR1 and CDR2: SGHRS and YFSETQ. Primers for the PCR totalled 60 Vbeta and 13 Jbeta. Here immunoSEQ multiplex PCR was the method, and the copy in TCRdb shows in-frame clones only, minus some. This sample has 180,000 or so clones, with 76% found just once. This rearrangement joins TRBV5-1 to TRBJ1-3; TRBD1 matches at 9 bases. The clonotype was recovered from a female donor in good health and CMV-seronegative. Sequenced material: PBMCs. The CDR3 region is CASSLGYRGRNTIYF. The CDR3 DNA follows: TGCGCCAGCAGCTTGGGGTACAGGGGGCGAAACACCATATATTTT. Full variable domain (missing parts from reference TRBV5-1 and TRBJ1-3): KAGVTQTPRYLIKTRGQQVTLSCSPISGHRSVSWYQQTPGQGLQFLFEYFSETQRNKGNFPGRFSGRQFSNSRSEMNVSTLELGDSALYLCASSLGYRGRNTIYFGEGSWLTVV.